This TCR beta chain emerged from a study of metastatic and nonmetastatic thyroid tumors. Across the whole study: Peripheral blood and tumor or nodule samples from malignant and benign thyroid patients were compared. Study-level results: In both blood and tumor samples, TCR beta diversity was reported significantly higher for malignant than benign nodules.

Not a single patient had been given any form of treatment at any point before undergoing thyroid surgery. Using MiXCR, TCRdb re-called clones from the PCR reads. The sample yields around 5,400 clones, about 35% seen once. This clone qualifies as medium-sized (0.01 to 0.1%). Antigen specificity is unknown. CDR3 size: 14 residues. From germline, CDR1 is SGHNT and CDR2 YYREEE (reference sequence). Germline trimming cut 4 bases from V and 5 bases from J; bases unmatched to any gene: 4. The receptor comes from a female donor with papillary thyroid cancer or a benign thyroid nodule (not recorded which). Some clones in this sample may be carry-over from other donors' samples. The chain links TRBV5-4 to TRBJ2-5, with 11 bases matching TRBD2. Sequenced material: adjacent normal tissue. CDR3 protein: CASSKGLADETQYF. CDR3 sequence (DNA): TGTGCCAGCAGCAAGGGACTAGCGGACGAGACCCAGTACTTC.